A selection of T cell receptor beta chains follows, all from one sample in a study of beta chain features in type 1 diabetes. Data came from immunoSEQ multiplex PCR; TCRdb stores just in-frame clones and leaves some out. The sample holds a few hundred thousand clones, about 18% seen once. Sequences were obtained from naive CD4+ T cells from blood. Every receptor here comes from a woman aged 18-35 years in good health. CDR3s include the opening cysteine and the closing phenylalanine or tryptophan. The order of the fields is V gene, clone size, J gene, D gene, CDR3 protein, CDR3 DNA. A D gene is named only where the DNA matches it firmly. A row's size may be missing; if present it is once, few, many or a size class.

TRBV5-4	few	TRBJ2-1	TRBD1	CASSYGQGSGEQFF	TGTGCCAGCAGCTACGGACAGGGTTCCGGTGAGCAGTTCTTC
TRBV5-1	NA	TRBJ1-4	NA	CASSPGTSEKLFF	TGCGCCAGCAGCCCGGGGACAAGTGAAAAACTGTTTTTT
TRBV19	NA	TRBJ1-1	NA	CASRTVIQNTEAFF	TGTGCCAGCCGGACAGTGATTCAGAACACTGAAGCTTTCTTT
TRBV4-1	few	TRBJ2-1	TRBD2	CASSHQYGREGLNEQFF	TGCGCCAGCAGCCATCAATACGGGCGGGAGGGCCTCAATGAGCAGTTCTTC
TRBV25-1	few	TRBJ2-3	NA	CASSERADTQYF	TGTGCCAGCAGTGAAAGAGCAGATACGCAGTATTTT
TRBV25-1	NA	TRBJ2-1	NA	CASSIAGDNEQFF	TGTGCCAGCTCTATTGCGGGCGACAATGAGCAGTTCTTC
TRBV29-1	NA	TRBJ2-4	NA	CSVGVKGDKNIQYF	TGCAGCGTGGGAGTCAAGGGTGACAAAAACATTCAGTACTTC
TRBV7-8	few	TRBJ2-2	TRBD2	CASTQRREANTGELFF	TGTGCCAGCACCCAAAGACGGGAGGCTAACACCGGGGAGCTGTTTTTT
TRBV6-5	NA	TRBJ2-4	NA	CATRDTKNIQYF	TGTGCCACCCGGGACACCAAAAACATTCAGTACTTC
TRBV4-1	NA	TRBJ2-7	NA	CASSRLRTQSSYEQYF	TGCGCCAGCAGCCGTCTAAGGACTCAGAGTTCCTACGAGCAGTACTTC
TRBV30	NA	TRBJ2-7	NA	CAWRSRQGSYEQYF	TGTGCCTGGAGAAGCCGCCAGGGCTCCTACGAGCAGTACTTC
TRBV29-1	NA	TRBJ1-1	NA	CSEKGRVDTEAFF	TGCAGCGAGAAGGGGCGAGTTGACACTGAAGCTTTCTTT
TRBV30	NA	TRBJ2-7	TRBD1	CAWSVSGGSYEQYF	TGTGCCTGGAGTGTATCAGGGGGATCCTACGAGCAGTACTTC
TRBV29-1	few	TRBJ2-5	TRBD1	CSVGTGAETQYF	TGCAGCGTCGGGACAGGGGCAGAGACCCAGTACTTC
TRBV5-6	NA	TRBJ2-1	TRBD2	CASSLVAGGHNEQFF	TGTGCCAGCAGCTTGGTCGCGGGGGGTCACAATGAGCAGTTCTTC
TRBV7-2	NA	TRBJ2-7	NA	CASSPRDNHEQYF	TGTGCCAGCAGCCCGAGGGACAACCACGAGCAGTACTTC
TRBV4-3	few	TRBJ1-5	NA	CASSPTGVSNQPQHF	TGCGCCAGCAGCCCGACCGGGGTTAGCAATCAGCCCCAGCATTTT
TRBV11-2	once	TRBJ2-6	NA	CASSLPIDSSGANVLTF	TGTGCCAGCAGCTTACCCATAGACAGCTCTGGGGCCAACGTCCTGACTTTC
TRBV11-2	NA	TRBJ2-1	TRBD2	CASSSLAGDFNEQFF	TGTGCCAGCAGTTCACTAGCGGGAGATTTCAATGAGCAGTTCTTC
TRBV7-9	NA	TRBJ2-7	NA	CASSPTSYEQYF	TGTGCCAGCAGCCCCACATCATACGAGCAGTACTTC
TRBV18	few	TRBJ2-2	NA	CASSPPSLNTGELFF	TGTGCCAGCTCACCCCCCTCTTTGAACACCGGGGAGCTGTTTTTT
TRBV7-2	NA	TRBJ1-2	NA	CASSLVEGLYGYTF	TGTGCCAGCAGCTTAGTGGAGGGACTCTATGGCTACACCTTC
TRBV11-2	NA	TRBJ2-7	TRBD1	CASSFPQGASYEQYF	TGTGCCAGCAGCTTTCCACAGGGGGCTTCCTACGAGCAGTACTTC
TRBV4-1	NA	TRBJ1-5	NA	CASSQRAGTWQPQHF	TGCGCCAGCAGCCAAAGGGCAGGGACATGGCAGCCCCAGCATTTT
TRBV5-1	few	TRBJ2-3	NA	CASSQMTSPDTQYF	TGCGCCAGCAGCCAGATGACTAGTCCAGATACGCAGTATTTT
TRBV14	NA	TRBJ1-2	NA	CASSQDLVTHYGYTF	TGTGCCAGCAGCCAAGACCTAGTAACCCACTATGGCTACACCTTC
TRBV6-1	NA	TRBJ2-7	NA	CASSEVYISYEQYF	TGTGCCAGCAGTGAAGTGTATATCTCCTACGAGCAGTACTTC
TRBV12-5	few	TRBJ2-5	NA	CASLRGQETQYF	TGTGCTAGCCTTAGGGGTCAAGAGACCCAGTACTTC
TRBV7-9	NA	TRBJ2-1	NA	CASSGDLLTYNEQFF	TGTGCCAGCAGCGGTGACTTGCTGACCTACAATGAGCAGTTCTTC
TRBV18	few	TRBJ2-5	NA	CASSPGLGARETQYF	TGTGCCAGCTCACCAGGTTTGGGGGCCAGAGAGACCCAGTACTTC
TRBV7-6	few	TRBJ2-3	NA	CASSLSGSTDTQYF	TGTGCCAGCAGCTTAAGCGGGAGCACAGATACGCAGTATTTT
TRBV10-3	few	TRBJ2-3	TRBD2	CATTRRAGEPDTQYF	TGTGCCACCACCCGAAGAGCGGGAGAACCCGATACGCAGTATTTT
TRBV11-3	NA	TRBJ2-1	NA	CASTFGSGYNEQFF	TGTGCCAGCACGTTTGGGTCGGGCTACAATGAGCAGTTCTTC
TRBV12-5	NA	TRBJ2-6	TRBD2	CASGLVPGLADGANVLTF	TGTGCTAGTGGTTTGGTACCGGGACTAGCTGACGGGGCCAACGTCCTGACTTTC
TRBV7-8	NA	TRBJ2-7	TRBD1	CASSSGTGGFEQYF	TGTGCCAGCAGCTCCGGGACAGGGGGCTTCGAGCAGTACTTC
TRBV7-9	NA	TRBJ2-1	TRBD2	CASSKTSGYNEQFF	TGTGCCAGCAGCAAAACTAGCGGATACAATGAGCAGTTCTTC
TRBV19	NA	TRBJ1-1	NA	CASSIGGKDTEAFF	TGTGCCAGTAGTATCGGGGGAAAGGACACTGAAGCTTTCTTT
TRBV2	few	TRBJ2-1	TRBD2	CASSEASGRAGEQFF	TGTGCCAGCAGTGAGGCTAGCGGGAGGGCCGGGGAGCAGTTCTTC
TRBV18	once	TRBJ1-1	NA	CASSPPRSNRVPEAFF	TGTGCCAGCTCACCACCACGGTCGAACAGGGTCCCTGAAGCTTTCTTT
TRBV10-3	few	TRBJ1-5	NA	CAISGGSNQPQHF	TGTGCCATCAGTGGAGGTAGCAATCAGCCCCAGCATTTT
TRBV14	NA	TRBJ2-1	NA	CASSQGSRGYNEQFF	TGTGCCAGCAGCCAAGGATCCAGGGGCTACAATGAGCAGTTCTTC
TRBV30	NA	TRBJ2-2	TRBD2	CAWSVLFWTSGSNTGELFF	TGTGCCTGGAGTGTTTTATTCTGGACTAGCGGGAGCAACACCGGGGAGCTGTTTTTT
TRBV7-8	NA	TRBJ1-6	NA	CASSLTNGALHF	TGTGCCAGCAGCTTAACGAACGGTGCCCTCCACTTT
TRBV9	few	TRBJ1-2	NA	CASSVAGYGYTF	TGTGCCAGCAGCGTAGCAGGTTATGGCTACACCTTC
TRBV27	NA	TRBJ2-3	TRBD2	CASSLGLAGLTASTDTQYF	TGTGCCAGCAGTTTGGGACTAGCGGGACTCACGGCTAGCACAGATACGCAGTATTTT
TRBV13	few	TRBJ1-1	TRBD1	CASSRTGSTEAFF	TGTGCCAGCAGCCGGACAGGTTCCACTGAAGCTTTCTTT
TRBV4-3	NA	TRBJ2-2	NA	CASSQERHLLGELFF	TGCGCCAGCAGCCAAGAACGACACTTATTAGGGGAGCTGTTTTTT
TRBV7-9	NA	TRBJ2-5	TRBD2	CASSLGTRPQETQYF	TGTGCCAGCAGCTTGGGGACTAGACCCCAAGAGACCCAGTACTTC
TRBV9	NA	TRBJ2-6	TRBD1	CASSAYRDSLGANVLTF	TGTGCCAGCAGCGCGTACCGGGACAGTCTTGGGGCCAACGTCCTGACTTTC
TRBV2	few	TRBJ2-1	NA	CASSGLADEQFF	TGTGCCAGCAGTGGATTAGCCGATGAGCAGTTCTTC
TRBV7-9	few	TRBJ2-7	TRBD2	CASSPSGLSYEQYF	TGTGCCAGCAGCCCTAGCGGGCTCTCCTACGAGCAGTACTTC
TRBV7-2	NA	TRBJ2-1	NA	CASSSRQNNEQFF	TGTGCCAGCAGCTCTCGACAGAACAATGAGCAGTTCTTC
TRBV5-4	NA	TRBJ1-5	NA	CASSRDSNQPQHF	TGTGCCAGCAGTCGAGATAGCAATCAGCCCCAGCATTTT
TRBV30	NA	TRBJ1-2	NA	CAWSVLGRGYGYTF	TGTGCCTGGAGTGTACTAGGCAGAGGGTATGGCTACACCTTC
TRBV4-2	NA	TRBJ2-1	NA	CASNGESYNEQFF	TGTGCCAGCAATGGGGAGTCGTACAATGAGCAGTTCTTC
TRBV7-9	few	TRBJ1-2	NA	CASRPTRGAGGYTF	TGTGCCAGCAGACCCACGCGGGGGGCTGGGGGCTACACCTTC